This passage covers 25 T cell receptor beta chains from one sample sequenced in a study of cytomegalovirus exposure and HLA in healthy donors. In the PCR, 60 Vbeta and 13 Jbeta primers were used. Here immunoSEQ multiplex PCR was the method, and the copy in TCRdb shows in-frame clones only, minus some. Of about 100,000 clones in the sample, around four fifths were seen once. The sequencing input was PBMCs. The source of these receptors is a man younger than 45 in good health and CMV-seronegative.

Only a few counts were recorded for this clone. The rearrangement links TRBV4-3 to TRBJ1-5; D might be TRBD1 (5 bases). With 4 bases removed from V and 6 bases from J, the gap between germline ends came to 16 bases. This CDR3 region has 15 residues. Germline values: CDR1 LGHNA, CDR2 YSLEER. The CDR3 DNA reads TGCGCCAGCAGCCCCCAAACAGGTTATAGTCAGCCCCAGCATTTT. It translates to CASSPQTGYSQPQHF.

A note on this clone: This sample also contains other DNA sequences that code for the same CDR3. This chain connects TRBV15 to TRBJ2-7; TRBD1 might be the D (6 bases). The length of the CDR3 is 13 residues. Germline V gene lookup returns CDR1 LNHNV and CDR2 YYDKDF (reference sequence). V was trimmed by 3 bases and J by 6 bases, leaving 12 bases between them. The CDR3 loop reads CATSRGRGSEQYF. CDR3 bases: TGTGCCACCAGCAGGGGCAGGGGCTCCGAGCAGTACTTC.

V gene TRBV9 combines with J gene TRBJ2-1; TRBD2 matches at 11 bases. The CDR3 consists of 15 residues. Per the germline V gene, CDR1 is SGDLS and CDR2 is YYNGEE. After removal of 2 bases from V and 10 bases from J, the junction contained 8 bases not matched to a gene. CDR3 coding DNA: TGTGCCAGCAGCGTCCTAGCGGGAGGTCCAGGGGAGCAGTTCTTC. Its translation is CASSVLAGGPGEQFF.

V is TRBV6-4 and J is TRBJ2-1, with 7 bases matching TRBD2. The CDR3 runs to 13 residues. Unmatched junction bases numbered 2, after V lost 2 bases and J lost 7 bases. Germline CDR1 MRHNA, CDR2 SNTAGT. CDR3: CASSDGSGNEQFF. For the CDR3, the DNA is TGTGCCAGCAGTGACGGTAGCGGGAATGAGCAGTTCTTC.

The V call is TRBV15, the J call TRBJ1-5; 11 bases agree with TRBD1. With V trimmed by 3 bases and J by 6 bases, 7 bases remained unmatched. Germline V gene lookup returns CDR1 LNHNV and CDR2 YYDKDF (reference sequence). CDR3 length equals 16 residues. The CDR3 protein is CATSSDIGTGGQPQHF. CDR3 coding DNA: TGTGCCACCAGCAGCGACATTGGGACAGGGGGTCAGCCCCAGCATTTT.

The CDR3 DNA reads as TGCAGCGTTGTCGCGGCGGGGAATTATGGCTACACCTTC. This codes for CSVVAAGNYGYTF. The gene calls are TRBV29-1 and TRBJ1-2, with D hard to call. CDR1 and CDR2 (germline): SQVTM, ANQGSEA. The CDR3 has 13 residues. Trimming removed 4 bases from V and 5 bases from J, with 14 bases in between.

The V gene is TRBV9, the J gene TRBJ2-5; TRBD2 matches at 9 bases. CDR1 SGDLS and CDR2 YYNGEE come from the germline V gene. V trimming: 0 bases; J trimming: 5 bases; junction bases outside the gene matches: 5. This CDR3 region has 15 residues. The CDR3 bases are TGTGCCAGCAGCGTAGGGACTAGCGTGTGGGAGACCCAGTACTTC. Protein: CASSVGTSVWETQYF. Full variable domain (rest looked up from reference TRBV9 and TRBJ2-5): DSGVTQTPKHLITATGQRVTLRCSPRSGDLSVYWYQQSLDQGLQFLIQYYNGEERAKGNILERFSAQQFPDLHSELNLSSLELGDSALYFCASSVGTSVWETQYFGPGTRLLVL.

The table lists this clone with many counts. The chain carries TRBV6-1 and TRBJ2-7; 9 positions match TRBD2. CDR3 length: 15 residues. CDR1 MNHNS and CDR2 SASEGT come from the germline V gene. The trim removed 8 bases at V and 3 bases at J, leaving 11 bases unmatched. The CDR3 spells CASARDAGGNYEQYF. The CDR3 region has the DNA TGTGCCAGCGCCCGGGACGCGGGGGGGAACTACGAGCAGTACTTC.

This chain joins TRBV29-1 and TRBJ2-3; 10 nucleotides match TRBD2. This CDR3 spans 14 amino acids. Germline values: CDR1 SQVTM, CDR2 ANQGSEA. Trimming cost V 6 bases and J 6 bases; bases outside gene matches: 9. The CDR3 DNA reads as TGCAGCGTGGGGGGACTAGCGCAAACCGATACGCAGTATTTT. Protein product: CSVGGLAQTDTQYF.

This clone has just a few counts. This chain joins TRBV5-1 and TRBJ2-5; no firm D call. Judging by the DNA end, TRBJ2-7 fits better; the J call may be wrong. Germline CDR1 SGHRS, CDR2 YFSETQ. This CDR3 region has 15 residues. CDR3 sequence reads: CASSSASVYSYEQYF. The CDR3 DNA is TGCGCCAGCAGCAGTGCGAGTGTCTACTCCTACGAGCAGTACTTC.

The chain combines TRBV5-1 with TRBJ2-7; 8 nucleotides align to TRBD1. The CDR3 covers 22 residues. CDR1 is SGHRS and CDR2 is YFSETQ in the germline V gene. The V segment lost 2 bases and the J segment 4 bases; nucleotides outside the gene matches: 29. The chain's CDR3 is CASSFTRGRLPVSTGDVYEQYF. The CDR3 DNA is TGCGCCAGCAGCTTCACCAGGGGGCGTCTTCCAGTTTCGACGGGAGATGTGTACGAGCAGTACTTC.

In this sample, this clone turned up once. This chain joins TRBV5-5 and TRBJ2-7; TRBD2 matches 7 bases. The germline CDR1 and CDR2 sequences are SGHKS and YYEKEE (reference sequence). J gave up 5 bases and V 5 bases, and 10 bases lay outside the gene matches. The CDR3 extends over 14 amino acids. The CDR3 here is CASSSSGIPHEQYF. In DNA form, the CDR3 reads TGTGCCAGCAGTTCAAGCGGGATCCCCCACGAGCAGTACTTC.

The V and J genes are TRBV19 and TRBJ1-3; 7 bases map to TRBD1. The germline gives CDR1 LNHDA, CDR2 SQIVND (reference sequence). V lost 11 bases, J lost 0 bases, and 10 bases stayed unmatched. The CDR3 has 15 amino acids. The CDR3 DNA reads TGTGCCGAAGGGGACAGAGAAAGCTCTGGAAACACCATATATTTT. Amino acids: CAEGDRESSGNTIYF.

This sequence joins TRBV6-6 and TRBJ2-1; TRBD2 aligns across 8 bases. V was pared by 5 bases and J by 7 bases, with 4 bases of the junction left unmatched. Germline assignment: CDR1 MNHNY and CDR2 SVGAGI (reference sequence). CDR3 length: 13 amino acids. The CDR3 sequence: CASSTGGWNEQFF. The CDR3 nucleotides are TGTGCCAGCAGTACGGGGGGGTGGAATGAGCAGTTCTTC.

The chain has TRBV10-1 and TRBJ2-2; the D gene is possibly TRBD1 (5 bases). CDR1 and CDR2 (germline): WNHNN, SYGVQD (reference sequence). Trimming removed 5 bases at V and 0 bases at J, with 13 bases between. This CDR3 is built from 16 residues. This chain's CDR3 is CASSSGLGANTGELFF. As DNA, the CDR3 is TGCGCCAGCAGTTCAGGGCTTGGTGCGAACACCGGGGAGCTGTTTTTT.

This clone was detected only once. The V call is TRBV30, the J call TRBJ1-5, with D unresolved. V shed 0 bases and J shed 5 bases, with 11 bases lying between them. This CDR3 has 14 residues. Germline loops: CDR1 GTSNPN, CDR2 SVGIG (reference sequence). The DNA of the CDR3 is TGTGCCTGGAGTGTTGAACAGATGGATCAGCCCCAGCATTTT. Translated, it gives CAWSVEQMDQPQHF.

The chain carries TRBV18 and TRBJ2-7, with D maybe TRBD2 (6 bases). The CDR3 length is 14 residues. Germline V gene sequence: CDR1 KGHSH, CDR2 LQKENI. Trimming left V 8 bases short and J 3 bases short, with 17 bases between. The CDR3, as DNA: TGTGCCAGCCGGGGCGGGGAGGAAATCTACGAGCAGTACTTC. Amino acids: CASRGGEEIYEQYF.

The V call is TRBV5-1, the J call TRBJ2-2; 8 bases are shared with TRBD1. The CDR3 totals 16 residues. J was trimmed by 3 bases and V by 1 base; bases with no gene match: 5. CDR1 is SGHRS and CDR2 is YFSETQ in the germline V gene. CDR3 coding DNA: TGCGCCAGCAGCTTGAGTGGACAGGGATACACCGGGGAGCTGTTTTTT. Its translation is CASSLSGQGYTGELFF. The full variable domain, in which reference TRBV5-1 and TRBJ2-2 provide the parts outside the CDR3, is KAGVTQTPRYLIKTRGQQVTLSCSPISGHRSVSWYQQTPGQGLQFLFEYFSETQRNKGNFPGRFSGRQFSNSRSEMNVSTLELGDSALYLCASSLSGQGYTGELFFGEGSRLTVL.

This clone was detected once. The V call is TRBV7-2, the J call TRBJ1-3; D is ambiguous. CDR3 length: 17 amino acids. The V end lost 1 base, the J end lost 0 bases, and 13 bases lay between the germline ends. Germline V gene sequence: CDR1 SGHTA, CDR2 FQGNSA. The CDR3 region has the DNA TGTGCCAGCAGCTTAGTTGGAGGGCCGTTCTCTGGAAACACCATATATTTT. It codes for CASSLVGGPFSGNTIYF.

The CDR3 protein is CASRLDRPAFVEQFF. For the CDR3, the DNA is TGTGCAAGTCGCTTAGACAGGCCCGCTTTTGTTGAGCAGTTCTTC. The V and J genes are TRBV12-2 and TRBJ2-1; no check of the table's D call, TRBD1, against the DNA was made. TRBV12-2 constitutes a pseudogene. The CDR3 runs 15 residues.

Only one count was recorded for this clone. This chain uses TRBV4-3 with TRBJ2-5, with TRBD1 identical over 7 bases. The trim removed 4 bases at V and 5 bases at J, leaving 10 bases unmatched. Germline V lookup: CDR1 LGHNA, CDR2 YSLEER. This CDR3 is 15 amino acids long. CDR3 nucleotides: TGCGCCAGCAGCCTCAGAGGACAGGCGGTGGAGACCCAGTACTTC. It encodes CASSLRGQAVETQYF.

In its sample, this clone was seen a few times. CDR3 in amino acids: CASSETGTSGSGEQFF. The CDR3 bases are TGTGCCAGCAGCGAAACCGGGACTAGCGGGAGTGGGGAGCAGTTCTTC. The chain joins TRBV6-4 to TRBJ2-1; TRBD2 matches at 14 bases. The junction had 11 bases not matched to a gene; V was cut back by 6 bases and J by 10 bases. The CDR3 consists of 16 residues. CDR1 and CDR2 (germline): MRHNA, SNTAGT.

The chain combines TRBV27 with TRBJ1-3; 7 bases line up with TRBD1. Germline values: CDR1 MNHEY, CDR2 SMNVEV (reference sequence). Losses at the gene ends were 5 bases for V and 2 bases for J; bases not matched to a gene: 12. The CDR3 totals 17 residues. The CDR3 reads CASSPSQGEHTGNTIYF. CDR3 nucleotide sequence: TGTGCCAGCAGTCCCAGTCAGGGGGAACATACTGGAAACACCATATATTTT.

This clone was found a few times. Germline is not matched at one junction end, which may reflect a read error. The chain uses TRBV7-7 and TRBJ1-4; D gene uncertain. The germline CDR1 and CDR2 sequences are SSHAT and FNYEAQ (reference sequence). This CDR3 comprises 14 residues. CDR3 protein: CASSWRAGGEKLFF. The DNA of the CDR3 is TGTGCTAGCAGCTGGAGGGCGGGCGGTGAAAAACTGTTTTTT.

This clone was picked up a small number of times. The chain combines TRBV6-4 with TRBJ2-2; 10 bases match TRBD2. V trimming: 2 bases; J trimming: 4 bases; junction bases outside the gene matches: 4. The CDR3 runs 16 residues. Germline CDR1 and CDR2: MRHNA and SNTAGT. CDR3 in DNA: TGTGCCAGCAGTGACGGAACTAGCGGGGCCACCGGGGAGCTGTTTTTT. It specifies CASSDGTSGATGELFF.